Below are 26 T cell receptor beta chains sequenced from a single sample in a study of T cells in Graves' hyperthyroidism and ophthalmopathy. RNA transcripts were the template for amplifying TCR beta CDR3 regions. HTBI primers were the set used in a first-round RT-PCR of the TCR CDR3. TCRdb redid the calling of the multiplex PCR reads with MiXCR, one entry per CDR3 protein. This table holds 490,000 or so distinct CDR3 sequences, 40% to 55% found once. The sequenced sample consisted of peripheral blood or thyroid tissue (not recorded which). These receptors were taken from an adult woman with Graves' disease, either hyperthyroidism or ophthalmopathy (not recorded which).

The CDR3 loop is CASSGDRGTYEQYF. Written as DNA, the CDR3 is TGTGCCAGCAGTGGGGACAGGGGGACCTACGAGCAGTACTTC. The rearrangement links TRBV7-2 to TRBJ2-7; TRBD1 matches at 11 bases. Per germline, CDR1 SGHTA and CDR2 FQGNSA. The CDR3 is made up of 14 amino acids. V dropped 6 bases and J dropped 2; count of bases not matched to a gene: 3. Supplemented by reference TRBV7-2 and TRBJ2-7, the full variable domain reads GAGVSQSPSNKVTEKGKDVELRCDPISGHTALYWYRQSLGQGLEFLIYFQGNSAPDKSGLPSDRFSAERTGGSVSTLTIQRTQQEDSAVYLCASSGDRGTYEQYFGPGTRLTVT.

Here the CDR3 DNA reads TGTGCCAGCAGCCTTCCGGGATATGGCTACACCTTC. Protein: CASSLPGYGYTF. The gene calls are TRBV3-1 and TRBJ1-2; D is unresolved. Trimming took 4 bases from V and 5 from J, leaving 8 bases between them. The length of the CDR3 is 12 residues. The V gene's germline CDR1 is LGHDT and CDR2 YNNKEL (reference sequence).

About this clonotype: At one boundary the junction diverges from the germline segment, which might be a read error. The V and J genes are TRBV2 and TRBJ1-2, with 7 bases identical to TRBD1. Germline lookup yields CDR1 SNHLY and CDR2 FYNNEI. This CDR3 is 17 amino acids long. Here the CDR3 DNA reads TGTGCCATCAGTGTAGGACAGGACTCTGGAAACACCTATGGCTACACCTTC. This gives the protein CAISVGQDSGNTYGYTF.

This clonotype turned up a few times. The junction differs from germline at one of its ends, possibly a read error. The J gene is TRBJ1-1, the V gene TRBV5-1; D might be TRBD1 (6 bases). The CDR3 totals 14 residues. Looked up from germline, CDR1 is SGHRS and CDR2 is YFSETQ. Here the CDR3 reads CASHHRDHNTEAFF. For the CDR3, the DNA is TGTGCCAGCCACCACAGGGACCATAACACTGAAGCTTTCTTT. Looking up the rest from reference TRBV5-1 and TRBJ1-1 gives the full variable domain: KAGVTQTPRYLIKTRGQQVTLSCSPISGHRSVSWYQQTPGQGLQFLFEYFSETQRNKGNFPGRFSGRQFSNSRSEMNVSTLELGDSALYLCASHHRDHNTEAFFGQGTRLTVV.

This chain uses TRBV10-3 with TRBJ2-7, with 7 bases aligning to TRBD2. V lost 10 bases to trimming and J lost 1 base; unmatched junction nucleotides: 22. Germline V CDR1 and CDR2: ENHRY, SYGVKD. This CDR3 contains 18 residues. The DNA of the CDR3 is TGTGCCAGCAGCTCGGCAGGGCTTGGGAGGGGATTATCCTACGAGCAGTACTTC. Protein product: CASSSAGLGRGLSYEQYF.

This chain joins TRBV5-1 and TRBJ2-5; D is unclear. In germline, CDR1 is SGHRS, CDR2 YFSETQ. CDR3 length equals 14 residues. The ends were cut back, 1 base at V and 3 bases at J, with 10 bases in the middle. The CDR3 DNA sequence: TGCGCCAGCAGCTTGTGGGCAGGCGAAGAGACCCAGTACTTC. Amino acid sequence: CASSLWAGEETQYF.

This rearrangement joins TRBV20-1 to TRBJ1-1; D not certain. V was shortened by 0 bases and J by 8 bases, with 13 bases between the two germline ends. Germline V lookup: CDR1 DFQATT, CDR2 SNEGSKA (reference sequence). The CDR3 is 13 residues long. The CDR3 region is CSARDGRPQEAFF. As DNA, the CDR3 is TGCAGTGCTAGAGACGGTCGACCGCAGGAAGCTTTCTTT.

In its sample, this clonotype was seen many times. The rearrangement uses TRBV7-3 and TRBJ2-7; 7 nucleotides match TRBD2. The trim removed 5 bases at V and 4 bases at J, leaving 5 bases unmatched. The length of the CDR3 is 13 residues. Per germline, CDR1 SGHTA and CDR2 FQGTGA. The CDR3 nucleotides read TGTGCCAGCAGCCCAGGACTAGGGTACGAGCAGTACTTC. This encodes CASSPGLGYEQYF.

In its sample, this clonotype was seen a few times. V gene TRBV4-3 combines with J gene TRBJ2-2; 9 positions match TRBD1. The CDR3 runs 18 residues. Germline V gene data show CDR1 as LGHNA and CDR2 as YSLEER. Unmatched junction bases numbered 13, after V lost 4 bases and J lost 4 bases. In DNA, the CDR3 is TGCGCCAGCAGCCGAGGAATACAGGGGGCGCCGGGCACCGGGGAGCTGTTTTTT. It codes for CASSRGIQGAPGTGELFF.

This clonotype was seen once. J is TRBJ1-1 and V is TRBV10-3, with a weak D call TRBD1 (5 bases). Per the germline V gene, CDR1 is ENHRY and CDR2 is SYGVKD. This CDR3 has 14 amino acids. V lost 0 bases, J lost 5 bases, and 10 bases lay in between. CDR3 sequence reads: CAISESGGGTEAFF. The CDR3 nucleotides are TGTGCCATCAGTGAGTCTGGGGGAGGGACTGAAGCTTTCTTT.

This clonotype has more than one count but fewer than ten. CDR3 protein: CASSEGGPLGEQYF. CDR3 DNA: TGTGCCAGCAGTGAGGGGGGGCCACTCGGCGAGCAGTACTTC. V and J are TRBV25-1 and TRBJ2-7; TRBD2 is a possible D gene (7 bases). Germline CDR1 and CDR2: MGHDK and SYGVNS. This CDR3 has 14 residues. With 3 bases removed from V and 6 bases from J, the gap between germline ends came to 15 bases.

The chain combines TRBV29-1 with TRBJ2-7; TRBD1 might be the D (6 bases). From germline, CDR1 is SQVTM and CDR2 ANQGSEA. V was pared by 4 bases and J by 3 bases, with 16 bases between. This CDR3 region has 14 residues. The CDR3 region has the DNA TGCAGCGTTGGAATAGGGGGTGAGTTCTACGAGCAGTACTTC. Protein product: CSVGIGGEFYEQYF.

V is TRBV7-2 and J is TRBJ1-1; maybe TRBD1 (6 bases). CDR3 length equals 16 residues. Germline V gene sequence: CDR1 SGHTA, CDR2 FQGNSA. The V end was cut by 0 bases, the J end by 0 bases, with 11 bases between. CDR3 amino acids: CASSLALGQLNTEAFF. CDR3 DNA: TGTGCCAGCAGCTTAGCGCTGGGACAATTGAACACTGAAGCTTTCTTT.

On this clonotype: The CDR3 does not end in the conserved phenylalanine or tryptophan, so this is likely a read error. The limits of the CDR3 on the DNA are not certain, so only TCRdb's listed CDR3 is given. CDR3 region: CASSLGENYY. The chain links TRBV5-6 to TRBJ1-4. The CDR3 is 10 amino acids in total, end residues counted. Germline V gene lookup returns CDR1 SGHDT and CDR2 YYEEEE.

This clonotype was recorded at least ten times. The chain couples TRBV9 to TRBJ1-6, with unresolved D. This CDR3 spans 11 amino acids. The V end lost 4 bases, the J end lost 13 bases, and 9 bases lay between the germline ends. CDR1 is SGDLS and CDR2 is YYNGEE in the germline V gene. CDR3 amino acids: CASSLSGPLHF. DNA for the CDR3: TGTGCCAGCAGCCTCTCAGGTCCCCTCCACTTT.

This clonotype was counted ten times or more. The J gene is TRBJ1-1, the V gene TRBV7-6, with a weak D call TRBD1 (5 bases). V was cut by 5 bases and J by 0 bases, with 16 bases left in between. Germline assignment: CDR1 SGHVS and CDR2 FNYEAQ. This CDR3 is built from 16 residues. CDR3 loop: CASSPTPTGVNTEAFF. As DNA, the CDR3 is TGTGCCAGCAGCCCGACCCCGACGGGGGTGAACACTGAAGCTTTCTTT.

The chain employs TRBV5-1 and TRBJ2-7, with 10 bases lining up with TRBD1. V was pared by 4 bases and J by 0 bases, with 7 bases of the junction left unmatched. The CDR3 extends over 16 amino acids. The germline CDR1 and CDR2 sequences are SGHRS and YFSETQ. This CDR3 is CASSPGTGAGSYEQYF. The CDR3 DNA follows: TGCGCCAGCAGCCCCGGGACAGGGGCGGGCTCCTACGAGCAGTACTTC.

The chain employs TRBV7-2 and TRBJ1-2; TRBD1 matches at 10 bases. Trimming cost V 4 bases and J 8 bases; bases outside gene matches: 10. This CDR3 is built from 15 residues. Per germline, CDR1 SGHTA and CDR2 FQGNSA. This chain's CDR3 is CASSSTSGTGEGYTF. CDR3 coding DNA: TGTGCCAGCAGCTCCACTAGCGGGACAGGGGAGGGCTACACCTTC.

The chain has TRBV9 and TRBJ2-7; perhaps TRBD2 as D (6 bases). This CDR3 has 15 residues. Germline V gene data show CDR1 as SGDLS and CDR2 as YYNGEE. With 4 bases removed from V and 4 bases from J, the gap between germline ends came to 18 bases. CDR3 bases: TGTGCCAGCAGCTTAGTCGGGCCCGGAGGGTACGAGCAGTACTTC. Protein: CASSLVGPGGYEQYF.

With respect to this clonotype: Relative to the germline gene, one junction end is altered; a read error may explain this. The rearrangement links TRBV28 to TRBJ2-7; no definite D call. The germline gives CDR1 MDHEN, CDR2 SYDVKM. This CDR3 has 14 residues. The DNA for the CDR3 is TGTGCCAGCAGGAAGGCGATTGTCGTACGCGAGCAATACTTC. Amino acid sequence: CASRKAIVVREQYF.

At least ten counts were recorded for this clonotype. The genes are TRBV20-1 and TRBJ2-5; the D gene is possibly TRBD2 (5 bases). CDR1 is DFQATT, CDR2 SNEGSKA, per germline (reference sequence). V shed 5 bases and J shed 2 bases, with 21 bases lying between them. This CDR3 has 16 amino acids. The CDR3 region is CSAQTGPPEEQETQYF. Written as DNA, the CDR3 is TGCAGTGCTCAAACGGGCCCCCCGGAGGAACAAGAGACCCAGTACTTC.

Comment on this clonotype: A read error may be the cause here, since a much bigger clone is one base away. This rearrangement joins TRBV7-9 to TRBJ2-7; 8 bases align to TRBD2. After removal of 5 bases from V and 6 bases from J, the junction contained 15 bases not matched to a gene. This CDR3 is 16 amino acids long. The germline CDR1 and CDR2 sequences are SEHNR and FQNEAQ (reference sequence). The CDR3 DNA reads as TGTGCCAGCAGCCAAGACTCCCCCGGGAGGGGAGGCGAGCAGTACTTC. Translated, it gives CASSQDSPGRGGEQYF.

Turning to this clonotype: At one end, the junction sequence differs from germline, possibly due to a read error. The chain couples TRBV7-8 to TRBJ2-2; TRBD2 agrees at 12 bases. Germline lookup yields CDR1 SGHVS and CDR2 FQNEAQ. The CDR3 loop spans 15 amino acids. The chain's CDR3 is CASSSPSGRAGELFF. CDR3 in DNA: TGTGCCAGCAGCTCTCCTAGCGGGAGGGCCGGTGAGCTGTTTTTT.

This clonotype has ten or more counts. This rearrangement joins TRBV12-3 or TRBV12-4 to TRBJ2-2; D gene unclear. The CDR3 spans 11 residues. V lost 4 bases to trimming and J lost 5 bases, with 2 bases between them. For the CDR3, the DNA is TGTGCCAGCAGTTGGACCGGGGAGCTGTTTTTT. Protein: CASSWTGELFF.

This chain uses TRBV19 with TRBJ2-7; 7 bases map to TRBD2. Trimming removed 5 bases from V and 0 bases from J; junction bases left unmatched: 7. This CDR3 spans 15 amino acids. Germline V CDR1 and CDR2: LNHDA, SQIVND (reference sequence). DNA of the CDR3: TGTGCCAGTAGTGGGGCTAGCGGAAGCTCCTACGAGCAGTACTTC. This encodes CASSGASGSSYEQYF.

The J gene is TRBJ1-1, the V gene TRBV19; D possibly corresponds to TRBD1 (6 bases). V was trimmed by 6 bases and J by 3 bases, leaving 14 bases between them. Germline values: CDR1 LNHDA, CDR2 SQIVND (reference sequence). There are 14 residues in the CDR3. DNA for the CDR3: TGTGCCAGTAGAACCTACAGGGAATACACTGAAGCTTTCTTT. This sequence encodes CASRTYREYTEAFF.